This T cell receptor (beta chain) appears in the sequencing data of a study of sequential checkpoint blockade in melanoma. CDR3 length: 18 residues. Per germline, CDR1 LGHNT and CDR2 FRNRAP. Deletions cut 2 bases from V and 4 bases from J, with 23 bases between. The treatment here: randomized to nivolumab then ipilimumab (arm A) or the reverse (arm B). The protocol was immunoSEQ multiplex PCR, while the TCRdb copy is restricted to in-frame clones and leaves out a portion. Of roughly 7,200 clones listed, roughly 30% were seen once; the top ten hold 23%. This clonotype was obtained from a human donor with melanoma. The sequences come from tumor tissue (inferred from file names), collected from a patient given nivolumab and ipilimumab in sequence. This chain connects TRBV12-5 to TRBJ1-1, with a weak D call TRBD1 (5 bases). CDR3 DNA: TGTGCTAGTGGTTTGATGCTAGGCCAGGGCCGGTCGGGCACTGAAGCTTTCTTT. This sequence encodes CASGLMLGQGRSGTEAFF.